This T cell receptor beta chain stems from a study of cytomegalovirus exposure and HLA in healthy donors (dated by TCRdb to about 2017). General notes on the study: According to a later analysis, the 120 or so validation repertoires were produced on the same platform as the 600 to 850 repertoires of the first cohort. The study aimed to test whether cataloging public T cell receptors could reveal signatures of past pathogen exposure. A separate validation cohort of approximately 120 different subjects was used in addition to the 666-subject first cohort. The study combined high-throughput TCR immunosequencing, statistical association of individual TCRs with disease status, and machine learning to predict cytomegalovirus infection status. Results and caveats for the whole study, not just this receptor: In the study, some 180 TCR beta chains were listed as associated with cytomegalovirus. Three of the identified cytomegalovirus-associated TCR beta chains were confirmed in vitro to be specific for cytomegalovirus antigens. The validation cohort had no HLA typing available for a later analysis, so co-occurrence within that cohort was assessed over all 120 or so repertoires. The authors suggested that the approach could potentially be generalized to other disease states and immunological phenotypes. A later analysis found that TCRs clustered in the first cohort also tended to co-occur in the 100 to 150 validation repertoires, with 90% to 95% of cluster scores above 0. While some public TCRs were present in many individuals, most TCR sequences turned up only very rarely across donors. The classifier was reported to diagnose cytomegalovirus status with high specificity and sensitivity in both the original and validation cohorts.

Donors formed part of the validation cohort, which comprised fewer than 150 subjects and was distinct from the first cohort of several hundred subjects. A word on this clone: Its antigen remains unidentified. Per-base qualities were not stored, and no clone one base away is much larger.

Library method: the immunoSEQ multiplex PCR assay. The authors' pipeline ran thus. A statistical classification framework was developed to diagnose cytomegalovirus status using the catalog of TCR beta chain sequences. TCRdb provides this immuneACCESS table in a form limited to in-frame rearrangements. Some clones are lacking; in checked studies, under half of them reflect an unresolved V gene, and why the rest are absent is not known. The V and J calls and clone size come from that table; D and trimming were worked out from the DNA. Counted in this sample were almost 70,000 clones; approximately 96% of them appeared once. Clones ranked in the top ten supply more than 3.5% of the sample. Trimming accounts for 1 base at V and 8 bases at J, while the number of junction bases matched to no gene is 6. From its cysteine to its phenylalanine, the CDR3 spans 16 amino acids. The sequence is cut down to CDR3 DNA, 48 bases in frame from base 1. The germline V gene provides CDR1 SGHTA and CDR2 FQGNSA.

The chain was built from TRBV7-2 and TRBJ2-1; 12 central nucleotides agree with TRBD2. The source material was PBMCs. The source of this sequence is a young woman in good health and CMV-seropositive. The CDR3 region reads CASSLVALAGGDEQFF. In nucleotide form, the sequence is TGTGCCAGCAGCTTAGTAGCGCTAGCGGGAGGGGATGAGCAGTTCTTC.